The T cell receptor beta chain under discussion was sequenced for a study of T cell responses to AZD1222 COVID-19 vaccine. Regarding the study as a whole: There were repertoire samples only from the period after the peak T cell response. Spike-specific TCRs gained breadth and depth after people received two AZD1222 doses.

Method: immunoSEQ multiplex PCR; TCRdb's copy keeps in-frame clones and lacks some. Of some 100,000 clones listed, approximately 90% are singletons. The CDR3 is made up of 13 amino acids. CDR1 and CDR2 (germline): SGHNT, YENEEA. Trimming took 1 base from V and 12 from J, leaving 14 bases between them. Pooled samples include second doses given at about 4 or 12 weeks. Regarding this clone: The target antigen is unknown.

The source is an adult who received the AZD1222 COVID-19 vaccine. This sample comprised peripheral blood, obtained 28 days after the second AZD1222 dose. The chain has TRBV11-3 and TRBJ2-3; D may be TRBD1 (5 bases). CDR3 in DNA: TGTGCCAGCAGCTTAGGAGATAACAGGTTCCAGTATTTT. Its protein is CASSLGDNRFQYF.